The 16 T cell receptor beta chains reported below all come from one sample, sequenced in a study of molecular identifiers for immune sequencing clone quantification. TCRdb re-called the PCR reads through MiXCR, storing one row per CDR3 protein. The sample holds 550,000 to 750,000 distinct CDR3 sequences; 20% are singletons and the top ten take 0.85%. The sample consisted of naive CD8+ T cells from blood, with Jurkat cell RNA spiked in. Subset of the sample: FACS-sorted CD8+CD4-CCR7+CD45RA+ naive T cells. The source of these receptors is a human donor in good health. Some libraries in this study had Jurkat cell RNA spiked in.

This clonotype showed up just once. A much larger clone lies one base from this, so it may be a read error. The chain recombines TRBV15 with TRBJ2-3; TRBD2 aligns across 8 bases. Germline V gene data show CDR1 as LNHNV and CDR2 as YYDKDF (reference sequence). The CDR3 runs to 15 residues. The CDR3 sequence is CATGSSGVSTDTQYF. DNA of the CDR3: TGTGCCACCGGCAGTAGCGGGGTTAGCACAGATACGCAGTATTTT.

With respect to this clonotype: This clone may be a read error of a much larger clone one base away. V and J are TRBV30 and TRBJ2-7; TRBD1 matches at 9 bases. CDR3 length: 15 residues. Trimming at V came to 5 bases and at J to 2 bases, leaving 10 bases not matched to a gene. Germline V gene lookup returns CDR1 GTSNPN and CDR2 SVGIG (reference sequence). The CDR3 protein is CAWAPRTGATYEQYF. The CDR3 region has the DNA TGTGCCTGGGCTCCAAGGACAGGGGCCACCTACGAGCAGTACTTC. Complete variable domain (other parts from reference TRBV30 and TRBJ2-7): SQTIHQWPATLVQPVGSPLSLECTVEGTSNPNLYWYRQAAGRGLQLLFYSVGIGQISSEVPQNLSASRPQDRQFILSSKKLLLSDSGFYLCAWAPRTGATYEQYFGPGTRLTVT.

This clonotype was found a few times. This chain joins TRBV20-1 and TRBJ2-7; 12 bases align to TRBD1. V lost 4 bases and J lost 6; bases outside the gene matches: 7. The CDR3 is 14 amino acids. Germline V gene lookup returns CDR1 DFQATT and CDR2 SNEGSKA (reference sequence). CDR3 DNA: TGCAGTGCTAATGTGGGACAGGGGGCTGGCGAGCAGTACTTC. Its protein is CSANVGQGAGEQYF.

A few counts support this clonotype. This sequence may be a read error, since a much larger clone differs from it by one base. The chain carries TRBV9 and TRBJ2-5; 7 nucleotides match TRBD1. The length of the CDR3 is 14 residues. V dropped 0 bases and J dropped 1; count of bases not matched to a gene: 0. Germline V gene data show CDR1 as SGDLS and CDR2 as YYNGEE. CDR3 sequence: CASSVAGGQETQYF. The CDR3, as DNA: TGTGCCAGCAGCGTAGCAGGGGGCCAAGAGACCCAGTACTTC. Using reference TRBV9 and TRBJ2-5 for the parts outside the CDR3, the full variable domain is DSGVTQTPKHLITATGQRVTLRCSPRSGDLSVYWYQQSLDQGLQFLIQYYNGEERAKGNILERFSAQQFPDLHSELNLSSLELGDSALYFCASSVAGGQETQYFGPGTRLLVL.

A note on this clonotype: At one end, the junction sequence differs from germline, possibly due to a read error. This chain joins TRBV27 and TRBJ1-5; D unclear. The CDR3 covers 13 residues. The germline CDR1 and CDR2 sequences are MNHEY and SMNVEV (reference sequence). CDR3 coding DNA: TGTGCCAGCAGTGACACCAGCAATCAGCCCCAGCGTTTT. Amino acid sequence: CASSDTSNQPQRF.

This clonotype came up many times. The rearrangement links TRBV7-8 to TRBJ1-1; no definite D call. Germline V gene data show CDR1 as SGHVS and CDR2 as FQNEAQ. The CDR3 covers 13 residues. Trimming removed 5 bases at V and 1 base at J, with 8 bases between. The CDR3 is CASSRGPNTEAFF. The CDR3 DNA reads as TGTGCCAGCAGCCGTGGTCCGAACACTGAAGCTTTCTTT.

A single count supports this clonotype. A much larger clone differs from this one at a single base, so this may be a read error. The CDR3 sequence is CASSSTGLADTGELSF. The CDR3 DNA is TGTGCCAGCAGCTCCACCGGGCTAGCGGACACCGGGGAGCTGTCTTTT. The rearrangement joins TRBV7-9 to TRBJ2-2; 7 positions match TRBD2. Germline CDR1 is SEHNR and CDR2 is FQNEAQ (reference sequence). This CDR3 is 16 amino acids long.

This clonotype was counted ten times or more. This chain connects TRBV7-9 to TRBJ2-7, with D uncertain. CDR1 and CDR2 from the germline V gene are SEHNR and FQNEAQ (reference sequence). The germline V and J ends were trimmed by 1 base and 7 bases, with 8 bases remaining between them. The CDR3 is 12 residues long. The CDR3 DNA reads as TGTGCCAGCAGCTTAGGCTTTCTGGAGCAGTACTTC. Protein: CASSLGFLEQYF.

The rearrangement uses TRBV5-4 and TRBJ1-4; D is unclear. The CDR3 contains 14 residues. Germline lookup yields CDR1 SGHNT and CDR2 YYREEE (reference sequence). Trimming pared 4 bases from V and 7 bases from J, leaving 14 bases between. CDR3 nucleotides: TGTGCCAGCAGCCCCGAGGAGGGAGGTGAAAAACTGTTTTTT. Translating it yields CASSPEEGGEKLFF.

At least ten counts were recorded for this clonotype. The rearrangement uses TRBV6-4 and TRBJ2-3, with D unclear. Germline CDR1 is MRHNA and CDR2 is SNTAGT. V shed 0 bases and J shed 0 bases, with 10 bases lying between them. The CDR3 length is 16 residues. The CDR3 loop is CASSDSHYSSTDTQYF. The CDR3 region has the DNA TGTGCCAGCAGTGACTCGCATTACTCTAGCACAGATACGCAGTATTTT.

This rearrangement joins TRBV9 to TRBJ2-2, with no clear D. This CDR3 is 15 amino acids long. The V end was cut by 0 bases, the J end by 3 bases, with 9 bases between. Germline CDR1 and CDR2: SGDLS and YYNGEE. The CDR3 here is CASSVGPRDTGELFF. In DNA, the CDR3 is TGTGCCAGCAGCGTAGGACCCCGGGACACCGGGGAGCTGTTTTTT.

Many counts were recorded for this clonotype. The V and J genes are TRBV6-5 and TRBJ2-3; 11 positions agree with TRBD2. Per germline, CDR1 MNHEY and CDR2 SVGAGI. This CDR3 comprises 18 residues. V shed 5 bases and J 0 bases; nucleotides not matched to a gene: 10. Written as DNA, the CDR3 is TGTGCCAGCAGTACCGGGACTAGCGGTTACCTTAGCACAGATACGCAGTATTTT. This gives the protein CASSTGTSGYLSTDTQYF.

This clonotype showed up just a few times. CDR3 coding DNA: TGTGCCAGCAGCCATTTAGCGGGGGACCGCCCAGATACGCAGTATTTT. This sequence encodes CASSHLAGDRPDTQYF. This chain uses TRBV27 with TRBJ2-3; 9 bases are shared with TRBD2. With 6 bases clipped from V and 4 bases from J, the junction kept 11 bases outside the gene matches. Germline V CDR1 and CDR2: MNHEY, SMNVEV (reference sequence). This CDR3 comprises 16 residues.

V gene TRBV28 combines with J gene TRBJ2-7; 7 nucleotides agree with TRBD2. There are 13 residues in the CDR3. Germline V CDR1 and CDR2: MDHEN, SYDVKM. J gave up 2 bases and V 8 bases, and 6 bases lay outside the gene matches. The DNA for the CDR3 is TGTGCCAGCGGGGGGGGGGGTGCCTACGAGCAGTACTTC. Translated, it gives CASGGGGAYEQYF.

This clonotype was seen more than once but under ten times. DNA for the CDR3: TGCGCCAGCAGCGGAGACAGGGGGAGGAACACTGAAGCTTTCTTT. Translation gives CASSGDRGRNTEAFF. V is TRBV5-1 and J is TRBJ1-1, with TRBD1 identical over 9 bases. The CDR3 extends over 15 amino acids. The V segment lost 4 bases and the J segment 1 base; nucleotides outside the gene matches: 5. Germline V gene data show CDR1 as SGHRS and CDR2 as YFSETQ.

This clonotype showed up many times. This rearrangement joins TRBV13 to TRBJ2-6; tentatively, D is TRBD1 (5 bases). The CDR3 consists of 16 residues. V was trimmed by 2 bases and J by 0 bases, leaving 8 bases between them. CDR1 is PRHDT, CDR2 FYEKMQ, per germline (reference sequence). Here the CDR3 DNA reads TGTGCCAGCAGCTTAAAGGGGATCTCTGGGGCCAACGTCCTGACTTTC. Its translation: CASSLKGISGANVLTF. The entire variable domain, with the rest obtained from reference TRBV13 and TRBJ2-6, is as follows: AAGVIQSPRHLIKEKRETATLKCYPIPRHDTVYWYQQGPGQDPQFLISFYEKMQSDKGSIPDRFSAQQFSDYHSELNMSSLELGDSALYFCASSLKGISGANVLTFGAGSRLTVL.